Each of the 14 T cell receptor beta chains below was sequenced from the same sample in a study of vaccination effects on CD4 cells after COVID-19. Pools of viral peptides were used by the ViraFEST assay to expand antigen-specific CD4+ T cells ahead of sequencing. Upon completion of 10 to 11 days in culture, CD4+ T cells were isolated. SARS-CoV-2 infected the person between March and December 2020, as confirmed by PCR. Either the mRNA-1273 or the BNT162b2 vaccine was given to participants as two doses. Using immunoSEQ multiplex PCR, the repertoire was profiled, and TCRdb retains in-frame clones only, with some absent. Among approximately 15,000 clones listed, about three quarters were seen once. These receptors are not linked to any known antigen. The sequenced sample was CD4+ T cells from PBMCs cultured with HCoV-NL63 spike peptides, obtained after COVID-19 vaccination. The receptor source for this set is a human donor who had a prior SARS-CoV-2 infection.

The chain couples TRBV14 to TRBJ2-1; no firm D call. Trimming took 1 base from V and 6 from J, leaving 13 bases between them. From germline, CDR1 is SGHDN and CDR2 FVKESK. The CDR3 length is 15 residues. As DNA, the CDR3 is TGTGCCAGCAGCCAAGGGCCCGAATGGGGCAATGAGCAGTTCTTC. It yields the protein CASSQGPEWGNEQFF.

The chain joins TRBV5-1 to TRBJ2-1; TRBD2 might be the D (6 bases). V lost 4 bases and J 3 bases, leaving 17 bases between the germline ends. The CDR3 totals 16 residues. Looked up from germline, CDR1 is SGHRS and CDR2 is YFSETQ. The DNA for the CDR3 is TGCGCCAGCAGCGCCCACGGGAGTTCCCACTACAATGAGCAGTTCTTC. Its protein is CASSAHGSSHYNEQFF.

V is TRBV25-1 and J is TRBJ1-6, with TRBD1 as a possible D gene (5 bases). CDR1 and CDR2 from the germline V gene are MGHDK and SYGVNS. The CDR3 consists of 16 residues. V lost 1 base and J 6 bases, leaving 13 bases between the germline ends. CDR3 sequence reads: CASSESLGVFNSPLHF. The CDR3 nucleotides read TGTGCCAGCAGTGAATCTCTGGGGGTTTTTAATTCACCCCTCCACTTT.

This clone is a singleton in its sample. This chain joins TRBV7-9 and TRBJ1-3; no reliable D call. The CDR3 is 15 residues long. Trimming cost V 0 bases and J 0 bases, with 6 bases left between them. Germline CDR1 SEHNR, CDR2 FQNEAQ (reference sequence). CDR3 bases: TGTGCCAGCAGCTTAGCGGTGTCCTCTGGAAACACCATATATTTT. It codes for CASSLAVSSGNTIYF.

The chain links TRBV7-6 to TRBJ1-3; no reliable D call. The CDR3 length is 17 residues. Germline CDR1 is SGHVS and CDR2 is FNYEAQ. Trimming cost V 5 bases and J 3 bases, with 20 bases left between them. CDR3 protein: CASSRLGSRMGGNTIYF. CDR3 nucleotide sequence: TGTGCCAGCAGCCGGTTGGGGAGTCGTATGGGTGGAAACACCATATATTTT.

Here the CDR3 reads CASSYPYLAEGWEQYF. In DNA form, the CDR3 reads TGTGCCAGCAGCTACCCATATTTAGCGGAGGGATGGGAGCAGTACTTC. This rearrangement joins TRBV11-2 to TRBJ2-7, with TRBD2 as a possible D gene (6 bases). The germline V gene has CDR1 SGHAT and CDR2 FQNNGV. Trimming pared 4 bases from V and 7 bases from J, leaving 23 bases between. This CDR3 comprises 16 residues.

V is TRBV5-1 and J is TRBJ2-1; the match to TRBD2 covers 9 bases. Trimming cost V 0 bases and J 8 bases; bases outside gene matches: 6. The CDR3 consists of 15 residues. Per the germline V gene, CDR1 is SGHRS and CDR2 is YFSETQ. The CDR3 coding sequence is TGCGCCAGCAGCTTGGTGTCTAGCGGGACCTATGAGCAGTTCTTC. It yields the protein CASSLVSSGTYEQFF.

The CDR3 nucleotides are TGTGCCAGCAGCCCGCTACCCGGGACTAGCGGGAGTTCCTACAATGAGCAGTTCTTC. Protein: CASSPLPGTSGSSYNEQFF. The rearrangement joins TRBV6-2 or TRBV6-3 to TRBJ2-1; 14 bases agree with TRBD2. Germline lookup yields CDR1 MNHEY and CDR2 SVGEGT. The CDR3 length is 19 residues. Germline trimming cut 6 bases from V and 1 base from J; bases unmatched to any gene: 11.

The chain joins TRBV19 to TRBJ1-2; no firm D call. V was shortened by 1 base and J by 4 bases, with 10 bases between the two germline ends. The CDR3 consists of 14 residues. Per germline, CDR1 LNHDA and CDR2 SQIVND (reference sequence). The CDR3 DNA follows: TGTGCCAGTAGTATAGCTTTGACTGGCTATGGCTACACCTTC. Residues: CASSIALTGYGYTF.

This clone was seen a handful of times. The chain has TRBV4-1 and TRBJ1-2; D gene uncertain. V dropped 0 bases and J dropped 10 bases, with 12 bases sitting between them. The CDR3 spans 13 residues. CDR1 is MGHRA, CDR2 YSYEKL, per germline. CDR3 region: CASSQDLLGYYTF. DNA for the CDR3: TGCGCCAGCAGCCAAGATTTACTAGGATACTACACCTTC.

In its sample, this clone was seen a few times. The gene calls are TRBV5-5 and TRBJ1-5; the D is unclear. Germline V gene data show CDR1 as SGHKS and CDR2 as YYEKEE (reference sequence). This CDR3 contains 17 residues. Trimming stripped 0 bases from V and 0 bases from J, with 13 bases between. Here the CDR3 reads CASSLVPEANSNQPQHF. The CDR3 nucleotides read TGTGCCAGCAGCTTGGTACCGGAGGCAAATAGCAATCAGCCCCAGCATTTT.

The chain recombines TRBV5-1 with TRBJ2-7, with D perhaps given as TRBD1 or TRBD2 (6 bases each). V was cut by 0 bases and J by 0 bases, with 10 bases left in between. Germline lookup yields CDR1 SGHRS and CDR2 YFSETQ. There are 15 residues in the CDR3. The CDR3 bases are TGCGCCAGCAGCTTGGCTGGGGGGCACTCCTACGAGCAGTACTTC. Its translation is CASSLAGGHSYEQYF.

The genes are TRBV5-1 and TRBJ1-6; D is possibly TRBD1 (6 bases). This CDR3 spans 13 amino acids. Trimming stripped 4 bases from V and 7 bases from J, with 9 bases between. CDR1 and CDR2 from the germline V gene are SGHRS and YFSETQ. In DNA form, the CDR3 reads TGCGCCAGCAGCGTTACAGGGAATTCACCCCTCCACTTT. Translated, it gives CASSVTGNSPLHF.

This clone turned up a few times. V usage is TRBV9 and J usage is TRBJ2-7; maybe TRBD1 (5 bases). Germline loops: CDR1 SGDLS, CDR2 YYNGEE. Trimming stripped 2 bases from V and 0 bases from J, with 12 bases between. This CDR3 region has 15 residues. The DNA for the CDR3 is TGTGCCAGCAGCGTTAACGGACACAGCTCCTACGAGCAGTACTTC. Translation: CASSVNGHSSYEQYF.